This is a list of T cell receptor beta chains from one sample in a study of T cells in Graves' hyperthyroidism and ophthalmopathy. TCRdb recomputed calls from the multiplex PCR reads with MiXCR, one row per CDR3 protein. Here the sample spans about 290,000 distinct CDR3 sequences, roughly an eighth being singletons. The sequenced sample consisted of blood. These receptors were taken from a woman in her 40s with Graves' hyperthyroidism. CDR3s include the opening cysteine and the closing phenylalanine or tryptophan. D genes are given only for firm matches. Part of the rows lack a size; the others show once, few, many or a class for expanded clones.

V gene	D gene	CDR3 length	clone size	J gene	CDR3 protein	CDR3 DNA
TRBV11-2	-	16	-	TRBJ1-2	CASSRRTGENEYGYTF	TGTGCCAGCAGCCGAAGGACGGGGGAGAACGAGTACGGCTACACCTTC
TRBV6-4	TRBD1	13	-	TRBJ2-1	CASSAQGDNEQFF	TGTGCCAGCAGTGCCCAGGGGGACAATGAGCAGTTCTTC
TRBV11-2	-	12	many	TRBJ2-5	CASSTPRETQYF	TGTGCCAGCAGCACCCCGAGGGAGACCCAGTACTTC
TRBV3-1	TRBD2	16	many	TRBJ2-5	CASSPLGTSAQETQYF	TGTGCCAGCAGCCCCCTCGGGACTAGCGCCCAAGAGACCCAGTACTTC
TRBV28	-	15	many	TRBJ2-3	CASSLESYLEGTQYF	TGTGCCAGCAGTTTAGAGTCTTACCTGGAGGGTACGCAGTATTTT
TRBV28	-	14	many	TRBJ2-5	CASSYSDGVGTQYF	TGTGCCAGCAGTTACTCCGACGGGGTGGGGACCCAGTACTTC
TRBV29-1	-	13	many	TRBJ2-7	CSVEGTEAYEQYF	TGCAGCGTTGAGGGGACTGAGGCCTACGAGCAGTACTTC
TRBV29-1	-	13	-	TRBJ2-3	CSVEMAGVDTQYF	TGCAGCGTTGAAATGGCAGGGGTAGATACGCAGTATTTT
TRBV19	TRBD2	15	few	TRBJ2-5	CASTLAGGPGETQYF	TGTGCCAGTACCCTAGCGGGAGGTCCGGGGGAGACCCAGTACTTC
TRBV4-1	-	14	many	TRBJ2-1	CASSQDRWYNEQFF	TGCGCCAGCAGCCAAGATCGGTGGTACAATGAGCAGTTCTTC
TRBV7-9	-	12	few	TRBJ2-6	CASASGANVLTF	TGTGCCAGCGCCTCTGGGGCCAACGTCCTGACTTTC
TRBV28	-	14	many	TRBJ2-3	CASTRDMALHTQYF	TGTGCCAGCACTCGGGACATGGCTTTACACACGCAGTATTTT
TRBV28	-	16	many	TRBJ1-1	CASSLGQLGSNTEAFF	TGTGCCAGCAGCCTTGGTCAGCTTGGTTCGAACACTGAAGCTTTCTTT
TRBV5-6	-	16	-	TRBJ1-5	CASSFGAGQSNQPQHF	TGTGCCAGCAGCTTCGGTGCGGGGCAGAGCAACCAGCCCCAGCATTTT
TRBV18	-	14	-	TRBJ1-5	CASSPSSLNQPQHF	TGTGCCAGCTCACCGTCCAGCTTGAATCAGCCCCAGCATTTT
TRBV7-2	-	14	many	TRBJ2-7	CASSLYAGQYEQYF	TGTGCCAGCAGCTTATATGCCGGTCAGTACGAGCAGTACTTC
TRBV27	-	15	few	TRBJ2-7	CASSLTEQWGYEQYF	TGTGCCAGCAGTTTAACTGAACAATGGGGCTACGAGCAGTACTTC
TRBV28	TRBD1	13	many	TRBJ2-1	CASSRTGYHEQFF	TGTGCCAGCAGTCGGACAGGGTATCATGAGCAGTTCTTC
TRBV4-2	-	16	few	TRBJ1-5	CASSQTVGQRNQPQHF	TGTGCCAGCAGCCAAACCGTGGGGCAGCGCAATCAGCCCCAGCATTTT
TRBV4-1	-	16	few	TRBJ2-5	CASSQVGQTLGETQYF	TGCGCCAGCAGCCAAGTAGGACAGACCCTTGGGGAGACCCAGTACTTC
TRBV28	-	14	many	TRBJ2-1	CASLLGADYNEQFF	TGTGCCAGCCTCTTGGGGGCCGACTACAATGAGCAGTTCTTC
TRBV6-1	-	14	many	TRBJ1-3	CASTRDISGNTIYF	TGTGCCAGCACTCGGGACATCTCTGGAAACACCATATATTTT
TRBV28	-	14	many	TRBJ2-3	CASSPMDSGDTQYF	TGTGCCAGCAGTCCGATGGACTCGGGGGATACGCAGTATTTT
TRBV7-8	TRBD2	16	-	TRBJ2-2	CASSLLWTRDTGELFF	TGTGCCAGCAGCTTACTTTGGACTAGAGACACCGGGGAGCTGTTTTTT
TRBV28	-	14	many	TRBJ2-7	CASRQARMGYEQYF	TGTGCCAGCAGACAGGCCCGTATGGGGTACGAGCAGTACTTC
TRBV3-1	TRBD1	15	many	TRBJ1-1	CASSLVQGATTEAFF	TGTGCCAGCAGCCTCGTACAGGGGGCGACGACTGAAGCTTTCTTT
TRBV11-3	TRBD1	13	few	TRBJ2-1	CASSHPEGAQQFF	TGTGCCAGCAGCCACCCCGAGGGGGCCCAGCAGTTCTTC
TRBV24-1	TRBD1	14	few	TRBJ1-2	CATSDSDRGSVYTF	TGTGCCACCAGTGATTCTGACAGGGGGAGTGTCTACACCTTC
TRBV25-1	-	13	few	TRBJ1-1	CASSGTGTSEAFF	TGTGCCAGCAGTGGGACTGGAACCTCTGAAGCTTTCTTT
TRBV9	-	16	-	TRBJ1-3	CASSVGGPSRGNTIYF	TGTGCCAGCAGCGTTGGGGGACCGTCGAGAGGAAACACCATATATTTT
TRBV10-3	-	15	few	TRBJ1-3	CAISDPSNSGNTIYF	TGTGCCATCAGTGATCCCAGCAACTCTGGAAACACCATATATTTT
TRBV29-1	-	10	-	TRBJ2-1	CSGITNEQSF	TGCAGCGGCATAACGAATGAGCAGTCCTTC
TRBV9	-	13	few	TRBJ2-7	CASSVGSFYEQYF	TGTGCCAGCAGCGTAGGCAGCTTCTACGAGCAGTACTTC
TRBV12-3/TRBV12-4	-	13	many	TRBJ2-2	CASKDYVAGELFF	TGTGCCAGCAAAGACTACGTTGCCGGGGAGCTGTTTTTT
TRBV6-1	TRBD1	13	many	TRBJ1-2	CASSWDRGSGYTF	TGTGCCAGCAGTTGGGACAGGGGGTCTGGCTACACCTTC
TRBV2	TRBD2	15	few	TRBJ2-1	CASRSGRSSYNEQFF	TGTGCCAGCAGGAGCGGGAGGAGCTCCTACAATGAGCAGTTCTTC
TRBV12-3/TRBV12-4	-	16	many	TRBJ1-2	CASSLRSGALNYGYTF	TGTGCCAGCAGTTTAAGGTCGGGGGCCTTAAACTATGGCTACACCTTC
TRBV20-1	TRBD2	14	-	TRBJ2-7	CSARGLAGDGEQYF	TGCAGTGCTAGAGGGCTAGCGGGAGATGGCGAGCAGTACTTC
TRBV7-9	TRBD1	14	many	TRBJ1-2	CASSFYPGGYGYTF	TGTGCCAGCAGCTTTTATCCAGGGGGCTATGGCTACACCTTC
TRBV7-9	-	11	many	TRBJ2-5	CASSEVETQYF	TGTGCCAGCAGCGAAGTGGAGACCCAGTACTTC
TRBV6-1	-	12	many	TRBJ2-3	CATSGSTDTQYF	TGTGCCACCTCTGGTAGCACAGATACGCAGTATTTT
TRBV12-3/TRBV12-4	-	14	many	TRBJ1-4	CASSNQGRGEKLFF	TGTGCCAGCAGTAATCAGGGGAGAGGCGAAAAACTGTTTTTT
TRBV12-3/TRBV12-4	TRBD1	14	many	TRBJ2-2	CASRGTENTGELFF	TGTGCCAGCAGAGGGACAGAGAACACCGGGGAGCTGTTTTTT
TRBV7-9	-	12	many	TRBJ1-2	CASSNRDYGYTF	TGTGCCAGCAGTAACAGGGACTATGGCTACACCTTC
TRBV2	-	14	many	TRBJ2-1	CASSEKRGRNEQFF	TGTGCCAGCAGTGAGAAACGGGGACGGAATGAGCAGTTCTTC
TRBV13	TRBD1	14	many	TRBJ1-2	CASSFRGRVYGYTF	TGTGCCAGCAGCTTCAGGGGGCGCGTCTATGGCTACACCTTC
TRBV5-4	TRBD1	15	-	TRBJ2-1	CASSLARAGGARQFF	TGTGCCAGCAGCTTGGCCAGGGCAGGGGGCGCCCGGCAGTTCTTC
TRBV5-1	-	15	many	TRBJ1-2	CASSLVSSSNYGYTF	TGCGCCAGCAGCTTGGTTTCGTCATCTAACTATGGCTACACCTTC